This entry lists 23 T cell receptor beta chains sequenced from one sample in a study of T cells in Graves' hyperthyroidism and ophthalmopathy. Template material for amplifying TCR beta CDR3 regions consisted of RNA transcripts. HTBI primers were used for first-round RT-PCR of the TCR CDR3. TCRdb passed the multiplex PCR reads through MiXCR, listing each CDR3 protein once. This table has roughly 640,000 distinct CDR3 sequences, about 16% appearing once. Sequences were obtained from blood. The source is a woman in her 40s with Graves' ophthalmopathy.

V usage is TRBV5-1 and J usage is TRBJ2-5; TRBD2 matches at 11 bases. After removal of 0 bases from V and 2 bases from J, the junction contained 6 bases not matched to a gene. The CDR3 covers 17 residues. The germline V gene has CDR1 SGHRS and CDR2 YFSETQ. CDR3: CASSLVASGGPQETQYF. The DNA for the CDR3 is TGCGCCAGCAGCTTGGTGGCTAGCGGGGGGCCGCAAGAGACCCAGTACTTC.

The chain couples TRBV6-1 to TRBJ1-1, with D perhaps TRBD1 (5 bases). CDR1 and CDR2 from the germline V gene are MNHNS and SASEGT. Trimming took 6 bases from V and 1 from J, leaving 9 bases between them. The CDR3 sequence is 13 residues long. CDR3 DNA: TGTGCCAGCAGGGCGAGGGGGAACACTGAAGCTTTCTTT. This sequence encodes CASRARGNTEAFF.

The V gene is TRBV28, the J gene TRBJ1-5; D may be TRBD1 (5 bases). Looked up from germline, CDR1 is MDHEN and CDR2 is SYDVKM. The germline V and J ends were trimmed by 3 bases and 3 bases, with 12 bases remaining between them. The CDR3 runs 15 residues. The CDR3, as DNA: TGTGCCAGCAGTTTGCCCACAGGCCACAATCAGCCCCAGCATTTT. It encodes CASSLPTGHNQPQHF. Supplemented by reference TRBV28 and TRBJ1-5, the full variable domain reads DVKVTQSSRYLVKRTGEKVFLECVQDMDHENMFWYRQDPGLGLRLIYFSYDVKMKEKGDIPEGYSVSREKKERFSLILESASTNQTSMYLCASSLPTGHNQPQHFGDGTRLSIL.

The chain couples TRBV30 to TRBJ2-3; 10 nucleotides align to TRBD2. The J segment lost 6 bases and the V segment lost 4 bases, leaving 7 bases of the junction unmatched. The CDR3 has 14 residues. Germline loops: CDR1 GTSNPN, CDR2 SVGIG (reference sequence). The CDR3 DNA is TGTGCCTGGACAGCGGGGGGGCATCGGGATACGCAGTATTTT. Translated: CAWTAGGHRDTQYF.

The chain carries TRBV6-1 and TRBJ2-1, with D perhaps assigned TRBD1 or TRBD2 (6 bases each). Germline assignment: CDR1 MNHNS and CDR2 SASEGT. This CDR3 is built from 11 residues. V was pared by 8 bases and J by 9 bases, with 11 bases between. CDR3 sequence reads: CASGGGGEQFF. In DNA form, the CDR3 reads TGTGCCAGCGGAGGGGGAGGTGAGCAGTTCTTC.

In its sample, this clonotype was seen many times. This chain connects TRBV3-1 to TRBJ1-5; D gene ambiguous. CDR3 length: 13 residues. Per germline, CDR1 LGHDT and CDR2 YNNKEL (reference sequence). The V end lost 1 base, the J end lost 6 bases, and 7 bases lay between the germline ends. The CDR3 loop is CASSQGRVQPQHF. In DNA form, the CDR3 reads TGTGCCAGCAGCCAAGGGAGGGTTCAGCCCCAGCATTTT.

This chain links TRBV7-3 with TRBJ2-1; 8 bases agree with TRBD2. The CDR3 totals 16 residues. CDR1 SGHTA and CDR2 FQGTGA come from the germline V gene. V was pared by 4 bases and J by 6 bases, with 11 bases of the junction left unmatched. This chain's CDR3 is CASSSGRLAGSNEQFF. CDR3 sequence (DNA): TGTGCCAGCAGCTCCGGCCGGCTAGCGGGCAGCAATGAGCAGTTCTTC.

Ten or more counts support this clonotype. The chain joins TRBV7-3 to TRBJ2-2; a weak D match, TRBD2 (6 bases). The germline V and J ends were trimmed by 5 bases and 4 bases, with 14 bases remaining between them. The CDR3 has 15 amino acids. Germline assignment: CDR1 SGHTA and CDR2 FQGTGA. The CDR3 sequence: CASSPYMEGTGELFF. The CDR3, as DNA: TGTGCCAGCAGCCCATACATGGAGGGCACCGGGGAGCTGTTTTTT.

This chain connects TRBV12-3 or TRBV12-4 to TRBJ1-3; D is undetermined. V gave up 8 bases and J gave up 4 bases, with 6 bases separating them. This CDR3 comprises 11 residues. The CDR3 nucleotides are TGTGCCAGCGGCTTAGGAAACACCATATATTTT. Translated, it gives CASGLGNTIYF.

The CDR3 loop is CASSLNPGADTQYF. Here the CDR3 DNA reads TGTGCCAGCAGCTTAAACCCGGGAGCAGATACGCAGTATTTT. The chain links TRBV7-3 to TRBJ2-3; possibly TRBD2 for D (6 bases). The CDR3 loop spans 14 amino acids. From germline, CDR1 is SGHTA and CDR2 FQGTGA. The germline V and J ends were trimmed by 1 base and 4 bases, with 9 bases remaining between them.

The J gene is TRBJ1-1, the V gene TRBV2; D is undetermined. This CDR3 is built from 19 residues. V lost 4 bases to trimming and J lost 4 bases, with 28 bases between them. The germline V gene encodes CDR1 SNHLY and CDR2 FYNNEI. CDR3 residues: CASSARRPVILSVGTEAFF. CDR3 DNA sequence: TGTGCCAGCAGTGCCAGGAGGCCAGTAATTTTAAGTGTGGGCACTGAAGCTTTCTTT.

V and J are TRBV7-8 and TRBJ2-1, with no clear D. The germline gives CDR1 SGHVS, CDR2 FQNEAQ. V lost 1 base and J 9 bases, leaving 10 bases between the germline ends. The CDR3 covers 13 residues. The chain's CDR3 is CASSLGPLGEQFF. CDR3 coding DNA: TGTGCCAGCAGCTTAGGTCCCCTGGGTGAGCAGTTCTTC.

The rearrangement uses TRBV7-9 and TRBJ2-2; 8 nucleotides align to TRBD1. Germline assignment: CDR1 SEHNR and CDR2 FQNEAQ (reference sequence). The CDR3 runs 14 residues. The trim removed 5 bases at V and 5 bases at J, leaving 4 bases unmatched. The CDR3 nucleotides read TGTGCCAGCAGCGCGGACAGGGCGACCGGGGAGCTGTTTTTT. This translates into CASSADRATGELFF.

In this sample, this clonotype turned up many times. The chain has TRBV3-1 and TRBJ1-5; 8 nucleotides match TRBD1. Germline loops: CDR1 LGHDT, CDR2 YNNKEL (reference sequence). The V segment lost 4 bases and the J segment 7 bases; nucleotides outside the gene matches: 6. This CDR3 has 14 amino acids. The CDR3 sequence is CASSPGQGWQPQHF. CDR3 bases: TGTGCCAGCAGCCCCGGACAGGGTTGGCAGCCCCAGCATTTT.

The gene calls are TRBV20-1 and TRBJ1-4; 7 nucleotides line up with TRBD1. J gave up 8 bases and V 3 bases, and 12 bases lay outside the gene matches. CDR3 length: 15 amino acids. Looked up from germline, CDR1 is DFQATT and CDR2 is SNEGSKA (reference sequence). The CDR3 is CSASSNRGGWEKLFF. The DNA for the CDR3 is TGCAGTGCTAGCAGCAACAGGGGAGGTTGGGAAAAACTGTTTTTT.

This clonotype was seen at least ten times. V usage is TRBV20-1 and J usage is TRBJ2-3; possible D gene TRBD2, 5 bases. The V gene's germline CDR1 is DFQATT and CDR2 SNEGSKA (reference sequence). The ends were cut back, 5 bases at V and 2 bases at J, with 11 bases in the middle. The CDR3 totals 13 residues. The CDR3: CSAPGLNTDTQYF. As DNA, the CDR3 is TGCAGTGCTCCAGGACTTAACACAGATACGCAGTATTTT.

The CDR3 is CASGPSGRSYNEQFF. CDR3 bases: TGTGCCAGCGGTCCTAGCGGGAGGTCCTACAATGAGCAGTTCTTC. The J gene is TRBJ2-1, the V gene TRBV6-1; 11 bases map to TRBD2. This CDR3 contains 15 residues. Trimming removed 8 bases from V and 1 base from J; junction bases left unmatched: 4. Looked up from germline, CDR1 is MNHNS and CDR2 is SASEGT.

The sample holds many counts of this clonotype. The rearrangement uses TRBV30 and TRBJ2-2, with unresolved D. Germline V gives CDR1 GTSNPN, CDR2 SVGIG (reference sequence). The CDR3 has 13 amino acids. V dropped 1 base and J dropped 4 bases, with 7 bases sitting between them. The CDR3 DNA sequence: TGTGCCTGGAGTGATGGGGTCACCGGGGAGCTGTTTTTT. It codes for CAWSDGVTGELFF.

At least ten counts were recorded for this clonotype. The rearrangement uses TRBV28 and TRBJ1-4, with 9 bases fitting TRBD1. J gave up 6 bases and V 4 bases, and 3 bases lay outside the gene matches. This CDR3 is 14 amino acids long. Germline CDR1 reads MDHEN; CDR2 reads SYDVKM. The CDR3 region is CASSWDRVDEKLFF. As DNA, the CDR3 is TGTGCCAGCAGTTGGGACAGGGTGGATGAAAAACTGTTTTTT.

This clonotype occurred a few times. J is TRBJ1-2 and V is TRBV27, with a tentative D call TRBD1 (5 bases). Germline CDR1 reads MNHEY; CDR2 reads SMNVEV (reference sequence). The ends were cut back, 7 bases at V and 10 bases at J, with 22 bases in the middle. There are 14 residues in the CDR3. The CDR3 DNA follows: TGTGCCAGCACCCCAGGGCGACGGTCCGACCACTACACCTTC. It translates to CASTPGRRSDHYTF.

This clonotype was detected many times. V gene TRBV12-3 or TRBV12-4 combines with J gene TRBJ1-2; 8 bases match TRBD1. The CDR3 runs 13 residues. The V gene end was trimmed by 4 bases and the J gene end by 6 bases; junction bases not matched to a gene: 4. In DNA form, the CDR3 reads TGTGCCAGCAGTTCGGGACAGGTGAATGGCTACACCTTC. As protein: CASSSGQVNGYTF.

Here the CDR3 DNA reads TGCAGCGTTGTGGAGGTGGGTTGGACTAGCGGGAGGGCGGAGACCCAGTACTTC. This encodes CSVVEVGWTSGRAETQYF. The rearrangement links TRBV29-1 to TRBJ2-5, with 15 nucleotides matching TRBD2. Germline lookup yields CDR1 SQVTM and CDR2 ANQGSEA. The CDR3 is made up of 18 amino acids. J gave up 5 bases and V 4 bases, and 14 bases lay outside the gene matches. The complete variable domain, with remaining parts taken from reference TRBV29-1 and TRBJ2-5, reads SAVISQKPSRDICQRGTSLTIQCQVDSQVTMMFWYRQQPGQSLTLIATANQGSEATYESGFVIDKFPISRPNLTFSTLTVSNMSPEDSSIYLCSVVEVGWTSGRAETQYFGPGTRLLVL.

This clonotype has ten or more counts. The CDR3 sequence is CASLAPQGIYGYTF. The DNA of the CDR3 is TGTGCCTCCCTGGCTCCCCAGGGGATCTATGGCTACACCTTC. The V call is TRBV2, the J call TRBJ1-2, with D possibly being TRBD1 (6 bases). V lost 11 bases and J lost 4, with 20 bases in between. This CDR3 is 14 amino acids long. Germline lookup yields CDR1 SNHLY and CDR2 FYNNEI.